The 21 T cell receptor beta chains presented below share a single source sample, sequenced in a study of human T cells and chemical hapten exposure. MiXCR was run by TCRdb on the RACE reads, yielding one entry per CDR3 protein. This sample has approximately 33,000 distinct CDR3 sequences, with less than 8% found just once. The sample's time point: healthy volunteer bleed at 2 weeks. From whole blood left unfractionated, total RNA was extracted. The sample was whole blood. These receptors came from a human donor in good health. Some clones in this sample may be carry-over from other donors' samples.

This clonotype was observed many times. This sequence joins TRBV20-1 and TRBJ2-5; weak D call: TRBD2 (6 bases). The CDR3 totals 13 residues. Germline V gene data show CDR1 as DFQATT and CDR2 as SNEGSKA (reference sequence). The V end lost 6 bases, the J end lost 7 bases, and 18 bases lay between the germline ends. CDR3 protein: CSAQAGSPGTQYF. CDR3 coding DNA: TGCAGTGCCCAGGCGGGATCCCCGGGGACCCAGTACTTC.

This clonotype was seen ten or more times. The chain is built from TRBV4-1 and TRBJ2-1; 8 nucleotides line up with TRBD2. The J segment lost 1 base and the V segment lost 0 bases, leaving 11 bases of the junction unmatched. This CDR3 has 19 amino acids. Germline V gives CDR1 MGHRA, CDR2 YSYEKL. CDR3 coding DNA: TGCGCCAGCAGCCAAGATGATTTAATGGGGACTAGTTCCTACAATGAGCAGTTCTTC. Translation gives CASSQDDLMGTSSYNEQFF.

In this sample, this clonotype turned up a few times. The chain carries TRBV29-1 and TRBJ2-3; no clear D. The CDR3 runs 11 residues. CDR1 SQVTM and CDR2 ANQGSEA come from the germline V gene. V lost 6 bases to trimming and J lost 3 bases, with 7 bases between them. This CDR3 reads CSVQRTDTQYF. CDR3 nucleotide sequence: TGCAGCGTCCAAAGGACAGATACGCAGTATTTT.

This rearrangement joins TRBV4-1 to TRBJ1-1; D gene uncertain. Deletions cut 0 bases from V and 6 bases from J, with 11 bases between. The length of the CDR3 is 14 residues. Germline-derived CDR1 and CDR2 are MGHRA and YSYEKL. The CDR3 spells CASSQDSGLSEAFF. The CDR3 DNA reads as TGCGCCAGCAGCCAAGATTCCGGGTTATCTGAAGCTTTCTTT.

The CDR3 protein is CASSSDGQVNQPQHF. CDR3 nucleotide sequence: TGCGCCAGCAGCTCGGACGGACAGGTCAATCAGCCCCAGCATTTT. J is TRBJ1-5 and V is TRBV5-1; TRBD1 matches at 7 bases. Germline V gene data show CDR1 as SGHRS and CDR2 as YFSETQ. J gave up 3 bases and V 3 bases, and 6 bases lay outside the gene matches. The CDR3 covers 15 residues.

This clonotype was seen many times. The chain couples TRBV12-2 to TRBJ1-1. TRBV12-2 is tagged as a pseudogene. This CDR3 comprises 14 residues. CDR3 protein: CASRLWPKNTEAFF. CDR3 DNA sequence: TGTGCAAGTCGCTTATGGCCCAAGAACACTGAAGCTTTCTTT.

In its sample, this clonotype ranks as medium-sized (0.01 to 0.1%). The chain couples TRBV6-2 or TRBV6-3 to TRBJ2-1, with 8 bases lining up with TRBD2. CDR1 MNHEY and CDR2 SVGEGT come from the germline V gene. The CDR3 covers 14 residues. V was pared by 0 bases and J by 6 bases, with 1 base of the junction left unmatched. The CDR3 sequence: CASSYSAGGNEQFF. For the CDR3, the DNA is TGTGCCAGCAGTTACTCGGCGGGGGGCAATGAGCAGTTCTTC.

CDR3 nucleotide sequence: TGTGCCAGCAGCCAAGATTGGACAAGAACCTTC. Translated, it gives CASSQDWTRTF. The genes are TRBV3-1 and TRBJ1-2; tentatively, D is TRBD1 (5 bases). The CDR3 contains 11 residues. V dropped 0 bases and J dropped 14 bases, with 10 bases sitting between them. Germline V lookup: CDR1 LGHDT, CDR2 YNNKEL (reference sequence).

This clonotype appeared a few times. The chain uses TRBV3-1 and TRBJ2-1, with 10 bases matching TRBD2. This CDR3 comprises 13 residues. Trimming cost V 8 bases and J 3 bases; bases outside gene matches: 1. CDR1 and CDR2 (germline): LGHDT, YNNKEL (reference sequence). The CDR3 is CASGLADYNEQFF. Written as DNA, the CDR3 is TGTGCCAGCGGACTAGCGGACTACAATGAGCAGTTCTTC.

V is TRBV29-1 and J is TRBJ2-3; TRBD2 matches 9 bases. CDR3 length: 14 residues. The germline V gene has CDR1 SQVTM and CDR2 ANQGSEA. J lost 4 bases, V lost 7 bases, and 9 bases had no gene match. CDR3 amino acids: CSARAGGPSDTQYF. The CDR3, as DNA: TGCAGCGCTAGGGCGGGGGGGCCCTCAGATACGCAGTATTTT.

This clonotype turned up a few times. The J gene is TRBJ1-2, the V gene TRBV10-3, with TRBD1 as a possible D gene (6 bases). The CDR3 runs 15 residues. Germline CDR1 ENHRY, CDR2 SYGVKD. Trimming pared 4 bases from V and 9 bases from J, leaving 21 bases between. In DNA form, the CDR3 reads TGTGCCATCAGTGCCCTCCTGACAGGCGCGGGGCGCTACACCTTC. Amino acid sequence: CAISALLTGAGRYTF.

This clonotype was counted ten times or more. The chain is built from TRBV6-2 or TRBV6-3 and TRBJ2-1; 7 bases agree with TRBD1. The trim removed 5 bases at V and 2 bases at J, leaving 9 bases unmatched. The CDR3 is 16 amino acids. The germline V gene has CDR1 MNHEY and CDR2 SVGEGT. The CDR3 sequence: CASSTPGQLTYNEQFF. The CDR3 coding sequence is TGTGCCAGCAGTACCCCGGGACAGTTGACCTACAATGAGCAGTTCTTC.

The genes are TRBV7-9 and TRBJ2-2, with D perhaps matching TRBD1 or TRBD2 (6 bases each). Per the germline V gene, CDR1 is SEHNR and CDR2 is FQNEAQ (reference sequence). CDR3 length equals 16 residues. Trimming took 5 bases from V and 3 from J, leaving 16 bases between them. The CDR3 loop reads CASSPRGTIDTGELFF. The DNA of the CDR3 is TGTGCCAGCAGCCCCCGCGGGACAATTGACACCGGGGAGCTGTTTTTT.

This clonotype is deemed medium-sized (0.01 to 0.1%). The chain employs TRBV7-9 and TRBJ1-1; D not resolved. The CDR3 spans 15 residues. Germline assignment: CDR1 SEHNR and CDR2 FQNEAQ (reference sequence). Trimming left V 4 bases short and J 6 bases short, with 18 bases between. The DNA of the CDR3 is TGTGCCAGCAGCTCTCCGCTAACCCGGACGCCTGAAGCTTTCTTT. This translates into CASSSPLTRTPEAFF.

This clonotype was found many times. The rearrangement joins TRBV7-2 to TRBJ1-4; D gene unclear. From germline, CDR1 is SGHTA and CDR2 FQGNSA. V lost 5 bases to trimming and J lost 4 bases, with 14 bases between them. CDR3 length: 15 amino acids. The CDR3 spells CASSQRTGLNEKLFF. In DNA form, the CDR3 reads TGTGCCAGCAGCCAACGGACGGGCCTTAATGAAAAACTGTTTTTT.

This clonotype was counted at least ten times. The chain employs TRBV19 and TRBJ2-3, with D hard to call. The V and J ends lost 2 bases and 6 bases respectively, with 9 bases between them. CDR3 size: 13 residues. Germline values: CDR1 LNHDA, CDR2 SQIVND (reference sequence). For the CDR3, the DNA is TGTGCCAGTAGTATAACGGGCGATGATACGCAGTATTTT. This sequence encodes CASSITGDDTQYF.

This clonotype has a count of ten or more. This chain joins TRBV20-1 and TRBJ2-7; D call uncertain. This CDR3 region has 14 residues. V was clipped by 5 bases and J by 4 bases, with 18 bases between them. The V gene's germline CDR1 is DFQATT and CDR2 SNEGSKA (reference sequence). Here the CDR3 reads CSARTPSPLYEQYF. DNA of the CDR3: TGCAGTGCTCGGACCCCCTCGCCCCTATACGAGCAGTACTTC.

This clonotype appeared many times. The chain links TRBV6-5 to TRBJ2-3; TRBD1 agrees at 10 bases. Germline V gives CDR1 MNHEY, CDR2 SVGAGI. The trim removed 4 bases at V and 3 bases at J, leaving 13 bases unmatched. This CDR3 is 18 amino acids long. For the CDR3, the DNA is TGTGCCAGCAGTTTCTCCATACCGACAGGGGGCAATACAGATACGCAGTATTTT. It codes for CASSFSIPTGGNTDTQYF.

This clonotype showed up many times. This chain joins TRBV6-5 and TRBJ1-1; weak D call: TRBD1 (6 bases). The germline V gene encodes CDR1 MNHEY and CDR2 SVGAGI. The V and J ends lost 3 bases and 5 bases respectively, with 13 bases between them. The CDR3 extends over 14 amino acids. The CDR3 DNA reads TGTGCCAGCAGTTATTCAGGGCAGGGGACTGAAGCTTTCTTT. This sequence encodes CASSYSGQGTEAFF.

This clonotype showed up just a few times. The rearrangement uses TRBV13 and TRBJ2-7; TRBD1 matches 10 bases. The CDR3 has 15 amino acids. Per germline, CDR1 PRHDT and CDR2 FYEKMQ (reference sequence). V lost 4 bases and J lost 4; bases outside the gene matches: 7. The CDR3 DNA sequence: TGTGCCAGCAGCTCAGCGGGACAGGGGCGGTACGAGCAGTACTTC. It specifies CASSSAGQGRYEQYF.

V usage is TRBV7-8 and J usage is TRBJ1-1; D remains ambiguous. Trimming removed 3 bases from V and 3 bases from J, with 11 bases in between. The CDR3 runs to 14 residues. The germline V gene encodes CDR1 SGHVS and CDR2 FQNEAQ. CDR3 nucleotides: TGTGCCAGCAGCTTCCTAGGCGAGGACACTGAAGCTTTCTTT. Translation: CASSFLGEDTEAFF.